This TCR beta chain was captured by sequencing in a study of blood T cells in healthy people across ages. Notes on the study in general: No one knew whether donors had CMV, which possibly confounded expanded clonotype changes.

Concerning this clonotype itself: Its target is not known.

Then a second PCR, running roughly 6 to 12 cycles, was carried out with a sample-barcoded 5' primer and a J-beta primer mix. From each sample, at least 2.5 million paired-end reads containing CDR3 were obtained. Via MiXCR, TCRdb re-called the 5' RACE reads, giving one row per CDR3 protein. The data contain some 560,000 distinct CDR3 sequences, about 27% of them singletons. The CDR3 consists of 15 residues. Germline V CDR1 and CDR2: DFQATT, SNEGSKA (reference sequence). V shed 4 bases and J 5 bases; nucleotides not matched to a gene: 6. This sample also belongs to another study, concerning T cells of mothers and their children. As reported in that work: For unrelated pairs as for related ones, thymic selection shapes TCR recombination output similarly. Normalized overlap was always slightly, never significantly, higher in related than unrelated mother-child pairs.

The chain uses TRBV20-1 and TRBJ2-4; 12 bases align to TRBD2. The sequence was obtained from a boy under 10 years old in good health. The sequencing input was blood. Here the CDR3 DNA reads TGCAGTGCTACAACTAGCGGGAGGTACGAAAACATTCAGTACTTC. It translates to CSATTSGRYENIQYF.